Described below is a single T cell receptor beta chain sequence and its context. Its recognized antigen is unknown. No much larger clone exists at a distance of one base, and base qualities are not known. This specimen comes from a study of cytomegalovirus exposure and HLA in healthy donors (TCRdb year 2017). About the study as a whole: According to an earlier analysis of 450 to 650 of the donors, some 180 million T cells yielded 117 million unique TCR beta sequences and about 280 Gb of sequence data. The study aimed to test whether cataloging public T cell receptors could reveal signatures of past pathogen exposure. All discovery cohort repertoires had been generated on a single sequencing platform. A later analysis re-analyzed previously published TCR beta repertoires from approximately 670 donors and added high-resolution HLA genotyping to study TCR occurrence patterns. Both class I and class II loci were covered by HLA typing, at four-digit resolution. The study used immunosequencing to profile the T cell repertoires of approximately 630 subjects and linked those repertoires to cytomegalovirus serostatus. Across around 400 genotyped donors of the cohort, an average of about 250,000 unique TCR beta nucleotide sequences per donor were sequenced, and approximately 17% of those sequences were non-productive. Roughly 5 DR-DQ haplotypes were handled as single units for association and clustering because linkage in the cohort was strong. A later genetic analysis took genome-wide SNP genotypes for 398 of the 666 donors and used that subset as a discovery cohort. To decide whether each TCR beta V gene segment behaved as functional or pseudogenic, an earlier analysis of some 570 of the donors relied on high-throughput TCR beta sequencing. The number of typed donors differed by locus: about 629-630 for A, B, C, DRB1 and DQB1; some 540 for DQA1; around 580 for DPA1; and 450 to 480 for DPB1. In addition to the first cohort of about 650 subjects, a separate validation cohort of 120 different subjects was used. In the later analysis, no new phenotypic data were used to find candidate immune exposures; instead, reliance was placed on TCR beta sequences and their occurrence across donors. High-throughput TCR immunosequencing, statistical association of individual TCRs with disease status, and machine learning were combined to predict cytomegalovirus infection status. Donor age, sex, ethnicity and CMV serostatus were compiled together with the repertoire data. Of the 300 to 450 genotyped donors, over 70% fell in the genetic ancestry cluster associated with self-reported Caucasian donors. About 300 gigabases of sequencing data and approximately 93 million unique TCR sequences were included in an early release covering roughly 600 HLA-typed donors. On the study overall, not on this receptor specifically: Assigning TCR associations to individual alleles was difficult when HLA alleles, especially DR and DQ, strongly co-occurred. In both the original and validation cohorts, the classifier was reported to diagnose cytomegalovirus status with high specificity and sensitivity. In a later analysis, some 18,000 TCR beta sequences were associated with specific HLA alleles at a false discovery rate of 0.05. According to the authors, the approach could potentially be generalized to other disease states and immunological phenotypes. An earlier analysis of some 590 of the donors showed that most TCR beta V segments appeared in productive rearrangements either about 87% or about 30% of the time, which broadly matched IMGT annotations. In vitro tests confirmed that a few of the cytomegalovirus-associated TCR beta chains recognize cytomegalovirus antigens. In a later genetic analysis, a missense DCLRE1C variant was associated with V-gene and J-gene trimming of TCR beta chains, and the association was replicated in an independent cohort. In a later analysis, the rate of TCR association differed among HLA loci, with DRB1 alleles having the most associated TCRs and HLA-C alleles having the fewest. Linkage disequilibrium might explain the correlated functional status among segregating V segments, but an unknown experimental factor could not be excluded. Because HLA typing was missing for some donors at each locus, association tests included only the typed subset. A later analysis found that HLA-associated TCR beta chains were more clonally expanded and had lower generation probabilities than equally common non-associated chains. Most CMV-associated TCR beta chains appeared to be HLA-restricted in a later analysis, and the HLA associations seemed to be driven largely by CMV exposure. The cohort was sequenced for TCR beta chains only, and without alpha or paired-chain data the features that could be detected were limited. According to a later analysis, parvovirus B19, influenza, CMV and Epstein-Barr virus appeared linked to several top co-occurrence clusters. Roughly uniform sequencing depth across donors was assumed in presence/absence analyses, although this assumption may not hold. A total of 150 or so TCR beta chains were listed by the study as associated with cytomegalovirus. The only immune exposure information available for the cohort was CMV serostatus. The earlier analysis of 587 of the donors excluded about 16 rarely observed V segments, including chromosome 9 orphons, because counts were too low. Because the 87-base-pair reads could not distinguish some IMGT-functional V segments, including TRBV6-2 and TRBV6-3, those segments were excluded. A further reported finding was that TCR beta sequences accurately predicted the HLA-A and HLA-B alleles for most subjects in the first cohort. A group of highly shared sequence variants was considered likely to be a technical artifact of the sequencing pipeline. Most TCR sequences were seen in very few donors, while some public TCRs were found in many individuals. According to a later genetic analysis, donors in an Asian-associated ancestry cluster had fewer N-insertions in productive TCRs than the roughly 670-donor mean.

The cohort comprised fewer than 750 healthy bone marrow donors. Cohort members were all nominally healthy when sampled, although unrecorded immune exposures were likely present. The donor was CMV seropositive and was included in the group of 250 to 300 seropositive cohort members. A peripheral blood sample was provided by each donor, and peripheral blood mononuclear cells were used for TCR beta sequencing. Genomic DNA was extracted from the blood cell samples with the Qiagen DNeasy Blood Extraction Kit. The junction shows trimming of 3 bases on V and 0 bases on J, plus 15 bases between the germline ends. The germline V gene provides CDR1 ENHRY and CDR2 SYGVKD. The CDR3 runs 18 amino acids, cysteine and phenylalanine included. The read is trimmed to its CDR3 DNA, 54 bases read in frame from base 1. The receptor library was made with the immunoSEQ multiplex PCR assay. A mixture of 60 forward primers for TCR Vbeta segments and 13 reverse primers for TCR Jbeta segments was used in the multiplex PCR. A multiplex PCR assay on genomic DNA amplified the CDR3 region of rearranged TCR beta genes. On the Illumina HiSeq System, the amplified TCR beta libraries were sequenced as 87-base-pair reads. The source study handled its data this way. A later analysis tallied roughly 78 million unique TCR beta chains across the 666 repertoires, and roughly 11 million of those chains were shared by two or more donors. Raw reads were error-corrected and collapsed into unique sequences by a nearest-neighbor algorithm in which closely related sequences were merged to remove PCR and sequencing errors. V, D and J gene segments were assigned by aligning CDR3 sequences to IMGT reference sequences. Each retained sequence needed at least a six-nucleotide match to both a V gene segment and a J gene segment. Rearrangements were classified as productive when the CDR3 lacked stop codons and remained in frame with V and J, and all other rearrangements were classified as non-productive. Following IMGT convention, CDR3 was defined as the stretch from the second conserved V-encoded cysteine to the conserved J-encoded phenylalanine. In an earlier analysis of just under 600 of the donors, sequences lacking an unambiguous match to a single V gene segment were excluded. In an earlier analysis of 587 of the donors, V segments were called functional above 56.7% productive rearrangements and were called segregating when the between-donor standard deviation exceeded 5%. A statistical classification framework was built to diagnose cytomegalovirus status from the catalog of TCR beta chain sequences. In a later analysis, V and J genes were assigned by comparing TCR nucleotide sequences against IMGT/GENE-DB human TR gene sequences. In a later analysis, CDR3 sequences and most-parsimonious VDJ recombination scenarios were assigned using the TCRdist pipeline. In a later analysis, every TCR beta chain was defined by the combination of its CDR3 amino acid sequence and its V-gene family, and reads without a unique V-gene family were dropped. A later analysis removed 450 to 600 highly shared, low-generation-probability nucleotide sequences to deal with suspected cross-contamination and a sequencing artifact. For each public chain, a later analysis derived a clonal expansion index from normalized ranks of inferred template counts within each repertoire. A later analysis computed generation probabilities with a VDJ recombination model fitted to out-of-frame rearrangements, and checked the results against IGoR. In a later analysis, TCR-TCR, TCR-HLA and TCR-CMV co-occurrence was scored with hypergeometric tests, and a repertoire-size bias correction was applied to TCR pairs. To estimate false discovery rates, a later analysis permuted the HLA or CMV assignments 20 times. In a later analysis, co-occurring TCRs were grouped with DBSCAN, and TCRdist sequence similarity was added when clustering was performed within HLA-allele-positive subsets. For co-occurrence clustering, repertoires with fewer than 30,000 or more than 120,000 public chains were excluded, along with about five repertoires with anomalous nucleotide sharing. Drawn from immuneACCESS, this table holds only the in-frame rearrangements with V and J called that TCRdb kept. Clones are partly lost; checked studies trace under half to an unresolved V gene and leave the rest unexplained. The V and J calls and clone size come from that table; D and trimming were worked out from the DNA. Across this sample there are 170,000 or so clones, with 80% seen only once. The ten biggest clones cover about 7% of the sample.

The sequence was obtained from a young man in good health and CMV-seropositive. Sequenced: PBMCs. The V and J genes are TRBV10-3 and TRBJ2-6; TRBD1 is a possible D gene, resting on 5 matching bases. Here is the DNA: TGTGCCATCAGTGAAGCGCAGGGCCAGATCTCTGGGGCCAACGTCCTGACTTTC. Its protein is CAISEAQGQISGANVLTF.